The TCR beta chain described here comes from a study of cytomegalovirus exposure and HLA in healthy donors. Study-level points and caveats: Published work reported that the classifier diagnosed cytomegalovirus status with high specificity and sensitivity.

Trimming pared 0 bases from V and 8 bases from J, leaving 10 bases between. Looked up from germline, CDR1 is KGHSH and CDR2 is LQKENI. The CDR3 sequence is 13 residues long. Amplification used 60 Vbeta primers and 13 Jbeta primers. Generated by immunoSEQ multiplex PCR, the TCRdb table keeps only in-frame clones and is missing some. The table records over 90,000 clones, around 76% of them present only once. Of note for this clone: Its target is not known.

This receptor was obtained from a woman between 18 and 29 years old in good health and CMV-seropositive. The sequenced sample was PBMCs. The chain links TRBV18 to TRBJ1-2, with D hard to call. CDR3 DNA: TGTGCCAGCTCACCACCGTCGGGATACGGCTACACCTTC. It is translated as CASSPPSGYGYTF.